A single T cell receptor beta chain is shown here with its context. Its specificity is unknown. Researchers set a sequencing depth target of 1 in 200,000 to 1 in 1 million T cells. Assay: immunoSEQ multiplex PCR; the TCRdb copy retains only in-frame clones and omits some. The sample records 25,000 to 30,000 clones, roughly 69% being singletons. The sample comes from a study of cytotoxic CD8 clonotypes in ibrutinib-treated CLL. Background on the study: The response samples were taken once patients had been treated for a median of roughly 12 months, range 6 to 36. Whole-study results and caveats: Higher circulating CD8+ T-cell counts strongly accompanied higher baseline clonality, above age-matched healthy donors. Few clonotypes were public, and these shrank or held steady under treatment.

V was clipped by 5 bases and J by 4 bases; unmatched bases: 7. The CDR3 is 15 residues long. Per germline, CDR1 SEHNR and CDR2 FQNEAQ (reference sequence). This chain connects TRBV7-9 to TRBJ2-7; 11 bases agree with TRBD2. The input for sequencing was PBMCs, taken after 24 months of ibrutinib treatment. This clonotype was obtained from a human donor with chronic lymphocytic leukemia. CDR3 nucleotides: TGTGCCAGCAGCCGTAGCGGGGGGGCCAGATACGAGCAGTACTTC. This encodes CASSRSGGARYEQYF.